This TCR beta chain was identified in a study of shared clonotypes between healthy human individuals. As defined, naive CD8 cells were CD45RO-negative and positively selected for CCR7, with terminally differentiated effector memory CD45RA+ cells excluded. Notes on the study in general: Sorted-subset sequencing, rarefaction showed, was incomplete despite large depth. Clonotypes which were not shared had lower generation probabilities than clonotypes that all four donors shared.

Profiled with immunoSEQ multiplex PCR; TCRdb holds only in-frame clones, not every one. The data contain roughly 2.1 million clones, roughly 91% of them singletons. CDR1 and CDR2 (germline): SGDLS, YYNGEE. Trimming at V came to 3 bases and at J to 2 bases, leaving 2 bases not matched to a gene. This CDR3 region has 14 residues. With regard to this clone: The antigen is not known. This sample includes further DNA sequences coding for the same CDR3.

This TCR came from a man aged 18 to 30 in good health. Some clones in this sample may be carry-over from other donors' samples. The chain uses TRBV9 and TRBJ2-7, with 10 bases fitting TRBD2. Sequencing was carried out using naive CD8+ T cells from PBMCs. The CDR3 loop reads CASSAGLAAYEQYF. The CDR3 DNA reads TGTGCCAGCAGCGCCGGACTAGCGGCCTACGAGCAGTACTTC.